These T cell receptor beta chains were read from a single sample in a study of cytomegalovirus exposure and HLA in healthy donors. Profiled with immunoSEQ multiplex PCR; TCRdb holds only in-frame clones, not every one. Altogether some 130,000 clones are present, approximately 85% being singletons, with the ten largest covering almost 1.5%. Sequencing input: PBMCs. The origin of the receptors is a young woman in good health and CMV-seronegative. CDR3s include the opening cysteine and the closing phenylalanine or tryptophan. D genes are given only for firm matches. Size is omitted from some rows. Given values are once, few, many or a class for expanded clones.

TRBV19	few	TRBJ1-2	-	TGTGCCAGTACCTGGGCGCAGGGGCATAACTATGGCTACACCTTC	CASTWAQGHNYGYTF
TRBV10-3	-	TRBJ1-5	-	TGTGCCATCAGTGAGTCGGGAGCCCCGACGAGCAATCAGCCCCAGCATTTT	CAISESGAPTSNQPQHF
TRBV6-5	-	TRBJ1-4	-	TGTGCCAGCAGCTACGACACAGTAAATGAAAAACTGTTTTTT	CASSYDTVNEKLFF
TRBV5-1	-	TRBJ1-1	TRBD1	TGCGCCAGCAGCTACGACACGCTTACCGACAGGGCGAACACTGAAGCTTTCTTT	CASSYDTLTDRANTEAFF
TRBV18	once	TRBJ1-1	-	TGTGCCAGCTCACCCCCGGGAGGGAACACTGAAGCTTTCTTT	CASSPPGGNTEAFF
TRBV9	-	TRBJ2-1	TRBD2	TGTGCCAGCAGCTTCGATCTAGCGGGGGGCTCCTACAATGAGCAGTTCTTC	CASSFDLAGGSYNEQFF
TRBV6-6	-	TRBJ2-7	-	TGTGCCAGCAGTTACAAATCAGGGAGGTCGGACGAGCAGTACTTC	CASSYKSGRSDEQYF
TRBV7-3	-	TRBJ2-1	TRBD2	TGTGCCAGCAGTTGCGTTAGGACTAGCTGTGTCTATGAGCAGTTCTTC	CASSCVRTSCVYEQFF
TRBV9	few	TRBJ2-7	-	TGTGCCAGCAGCTCCCGGTTATCCGAGCAGTACTTC	CASSSRLSEQYF
TRBV4-3	-	TRBJ2-1	-	TGCGCCAGCAGCCAAGATTATCCCAGGGTGCTCGGCGGTGAGCAGTTCTTC	CASSQDYPRVLGGEQFF
TRBV10-2	-	TRBJ2-7	-	TGCGCCAGCAGTGAGTCCGGGACTCAATCCTACGAGCAGTACTTC	CASSESGTQSYEQYF
TRBV7-8	-	TRBJ1-6	-	TGTGCCAGCAGCCTTACACAGAATTCACCCCTCCACTTT	CASSLTQNSPLHF
TRBV13	once	TRBJ2-2	-	TGTGCCAGCAGCTTACAGGGGCCGGGGGAGCTGTTTTTT	CASSLQGPGELFF
TRBV6-5	-	TRBJ1-2	-	TGTGCCAGCAGTTGGACAGCATATGGCTACACCTTC	CASSWTAYGYTF
TRBV11-2	once	TRBJ1-3	-	TGTGCCAGCACCCGCCGACAGCGTCTCTCTGGAAACACCATATATTTT	CASTRRQRLSGNTIYF
TRBV7-9	few	TRBJ2-1	-	TGTGCCAGCGCCGAGTACAATGAGCAGTTCTTC	CASAEYNEQFF